This T cell receptor (beta chain) was identified during a study of CD8 T cells in Susac syndrome. The V end was cut by 5 bases, the J end by 0 bases, with 11 bases between. CDR3 length: 15 residues. RNA totalling about 0.45 to 1 ug underwent reverse transcription with random hexamers. Using its own MiXCR run on the immunoSEQ multiplex PCR reads, TCRdb lists one record per CDR3 protein. This table holds about 430,000 distinct CDR3 sequences, around 83% found once. Sequencing of TCR beta, carried out with a high-throughput approach, was applied to CD8+ and CD4+ T cells from the blood. The CD8+ and CD4+ T cells were negatively isolated, with the TEMRA cells enriched by FACS.

Sample: CD8+ T cells from PBMCs. The clonotype was recovered from a human donor with multiple sclerosis. The chain has TRBV12-3 or TRBV12-4 and TRBJ2-1, with D unclear. Written as DNA, the CDR3 is TGTGCCAGCAGTCCTTTTCGGAGCTCCTACAATGAGCAGTTCTTC. Amino acid sequence: CASSPFRSSYNEQFF.